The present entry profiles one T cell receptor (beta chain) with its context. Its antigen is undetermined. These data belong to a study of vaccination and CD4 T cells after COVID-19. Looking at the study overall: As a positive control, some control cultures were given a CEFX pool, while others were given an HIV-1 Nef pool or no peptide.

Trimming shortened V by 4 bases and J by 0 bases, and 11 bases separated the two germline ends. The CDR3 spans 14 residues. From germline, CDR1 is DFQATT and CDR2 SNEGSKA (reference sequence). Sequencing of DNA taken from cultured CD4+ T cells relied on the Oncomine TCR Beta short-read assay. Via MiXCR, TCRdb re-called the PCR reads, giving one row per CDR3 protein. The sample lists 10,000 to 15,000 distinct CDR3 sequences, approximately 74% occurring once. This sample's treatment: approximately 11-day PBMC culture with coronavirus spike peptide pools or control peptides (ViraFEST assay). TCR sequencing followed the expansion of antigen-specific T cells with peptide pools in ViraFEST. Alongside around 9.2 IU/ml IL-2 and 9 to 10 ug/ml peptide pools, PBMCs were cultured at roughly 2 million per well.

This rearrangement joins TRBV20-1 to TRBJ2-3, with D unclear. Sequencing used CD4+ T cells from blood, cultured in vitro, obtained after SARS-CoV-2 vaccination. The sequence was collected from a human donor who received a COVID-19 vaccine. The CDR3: CSAKGQASTDTQYF. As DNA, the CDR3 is TGCAGTGCTAAAGGGCAGGCCAGCACAGATACGCAGTATTTT.